These T cell receptor beta chains were read from a single sample in a study of CD8+ T cells in alopecia areata. The table came from immunoSEQ multiplex PCR; TCRdb's copy has only in-frame clones and leaves some out. There are about 200,000 clones in the sample; about 65% occur only once, and about 1.3% lies in the top ten. Sequenced here: CD4+ T cells sorted from blood, sampled at week 49, from a patient treated with tofacitinib. All receptors come from a human donor with alopecia areata. Each CDR3 is given with its conserved first and last residue. A D gene is named only where the DNA matches it firmly. Some rows mark clone size as missing; the rest say once, few, many or name a class of expanded clone.

d_gene | abundance | j_gene | v_gene | CDR3aa | CDR3nt
. | many | TRBJ2-7 | TRBV2 | CASSTTYEQYF | TGTGCCAGCAGCACTACCTACGAGCAGTACTTC
. | . | TRBJ1-1 | TRBV29-1 | CSVEDRLNTEAFF | TGCAGCGTTGAAGACAGGTTGAACACTGAAGCTTTCTTT
. | . | TRBJ2-5 | TRBV7-2 | CASSLQVSQETQYF | TGTGCCAGCAGCTTACAGGTGTCCCAAGAGACCCAGTACTTC
. | . | TRBJ1-1 | TRBV14 | CASSQDRGSNTEAFF | TGTGCCAGCAGCCAAGATCGCGGCAGTAACACTGAAGCTTTCTTT
. | few | TRBJ1-1 | TRBV6-6 | CASSYGEEAFF | TGTGCCAGCAGTTACGGGGAGGAAGCTTTCTTT
. | . | TRBJ2-7 | TRBV7-2 | CASSFEGLVDEQYF | TGTGCCAGCAGCTTTGAGGGGTTAGTCGACGAGCAGTACTTC
. | . | TRBJ1-2 | TRBV29-1 | CSVEDRRGKGYTF | TGCAGCGTTGAAGATCGGCGGGGTAAGGGCTACACCTTC
. | . | TRBJ1-2 | TRBV7-2 | CASSRDRNYGYTF | TGTGCCAGCAGCCGGGACCGTAACTATGGCTACACCTTC
. | . | TRBJ1-4 | TRBV15 | CATSRAALAGREKLFF | TGTGCCACCAGCAGAGCTGCCCTGGCTGGTCGTGAAAAACTGTTTTTT
. | . | TRBJ2-1 | TRBV15 | CATSRASNEQFF | TGTGCCACCAGCAGAGCATCAAATGAGCAGTTCTTC
TRBD2 | . | TRBJ2-3 | TRBV10-3 | CAISPSGNTDTQYF | TGTGCCATCAGTCCCAGCGGGAACACAGATACGCAGTATTTT
. | once | TRBJ1-2 | TRBV30 | CAWRAPSAWGYTF | TGTGCCTGGAGAGCCCCATCCGCGTGGGGCTACACCTTC
. | . | TRBJ2-7 | TRBV10-2 | CASRSSGTPYEQYF | TGCGCCAGCAGGTCCTCCGGGACCCCATACGAGCAGTACTTC
. | . | TRBJ1-2 | TRBV9 | CASSVGGGYTF | TGTGCCAGCAGCGTAGGGGGCGGCTACACCTTC
. | few | TRBJ2-2 | TRBV12-5 | CASGFVGTGELFF | TGTGCTAGTGGTTTTGTTGGCACCGGGGAGCTGTTTTTT
. | . | TRBJ2-5 | TRBV2 | CASSHRRGSEETQYF | TGTGCCAGCAGTCACAGGAGGGGCAGCGAAGAGACCCAGTACTTC
. | . | TRBJ1-6 | TRBV7-2 | CASSPGDVNSPLHF | TGTGCCAGCAGCCCCGGGGATGTGAATTCACCCCTCCACTTT
TRBD2 | . | TRBJ2-1 | TRBV15 | CATSRDPRGGIYNEQFF | TGTGCCACCAGCAGAGATCCGCGCGGGGGGATCTACAATGAGCAGTTCTTC
. | . | TRBJ2-5 | TRBV7-6 | CASSLDNHQSETQYF | TGTGCCAGCAGCTTAGACAATCACCAGTCGGAGACCCAGTACTTC
TRBD2 | . | TRBJ2-1 | TRBV2 | CASRETMVAGTYNEQFF | TGTGCCAGCAGGGAAACGATGGTAGCGGGGACGTACAATGAGCAGTTCTTC
. | . | TRBJ1-2 | TRBV30 | CAWTGYSGYTF | TGTGCCTGGACCGGGTATAGTGGCTACACCTTC
TRBD2 | . | TRBJ2-3 | TRBV7-2 | CASINSGGADTQYF | TGTGCCAGCATCAATAGCGGGGGCGCAGATACGCAGTATTTT
TRBD2 | few | TRBJ2-1 | TRBV2 | CASSLISGGFYNEQFF | TGTGCCAGCAGTCTCATTAGCGGGGGGTTTTACAATGAGCAGTTCTTC
TRBD1 | few | TRBJ1-6 | TRBV2 | CASSERTGPPLHF | TGTGCCAGCAGTGAGAGGACAGGGCCACCCCTCCACTTT
. | few | TRBJ2-3 | TRBV7-3 | CASSLTEGTDTQYF | TGTGCCAGCAGCTTAACGGAGGGCACAGATACGCAGTATTTT
TRBD2 | . | TRBJ2-3 | TRBV27 | CASSRTSGFTDTQYF | TGTGCCAGCAGTAGGACTAGCGGCTTCACAGATACGCAGTATTTT
TRBD1 | . | TRBJ2-7 | TRBV18 | CASSGQGGHEQYF | TGTGCCAGCTCGGGACAGGGGGGCCACGAGCAGTACTTC
. | . | TRBJ2-7 | TRBV6-5 | CASSLYQGSEQYF | TGTGCCAGCAGCCTTTACCAGGGAAGCGAGCAGTACTTC
. | . | TRBJ2-7 | TRBV7-8 | CASVGGTGLSYEQYF | TGTGCCAGCGTGGGGGGGACAGGACTTTCCTACGAGCAGTACTTC
. | . | TRBJ1-6 | TRBV7-2 | CASSSDSPLHF | TGTGCCAGCAGCTCGGATTCACCCCTCCACTTT
. | . | TRBJ1-6 | TRBV29-1 | CSVGWTVDSPLHF | TGCAGCGTTGGTTGGACAGTTGATTCACCCCTCCACTTT
. | . | TRBJ1-1 | TRBV9 | CASSVEHNTEAFF | TGTGCCAGCAGCGTAGAACACAACACTGAAGCTTTCTTT
. | . | TRBJ1-2 | TRBV29-1 | CSVRTGDLGGYTF | TGCAGCGTTAGGACCGGGGACTTGGGGGGCTACACCTTC
. | . | TRBJ1-1 | TRBV5-1 | CASSLLRTGNTEAFF | TGCGCCAGCAGCTTGCTTAGAACAGGGAACACTGAAGCTTTCTTT
. | . | TRBJ1-6 | TRBV30 | CAWNGPQGSPLHF | TGTGCCTGGAACGGTCCGCAGGGTTCACCCCTCCACTTT
TRBD1 | once | TRBJ1-4 | TRBV25-1 | CASRRTGNEKLFF | TGTGCCAGCAGAAGGACAGGGAATGAAAAACTGTTTTTT
TRBD1 | . | TRBJ2-6 | TRBV2 | CASKYAGGIPLDSGANVLTF | TGTGCCAGCAAGTACGCAGGGGGAATCCCCCTAGACTCTGGGGCCAACGTCCTGACTTTC
. | few | TRBJ2-7 | TRBV20-1 | CSALNYEQYF | TGCAGCGCCTTGAATTACGAGCAGTACTTC
. | . | TRBJ1-5 | TRBV30 | CAWSDRNQPQHF | TGTGCCTGGAGTGACAGAAATCAGCCCCAGCATTTT
TRBD2 | few | TRBJ2-4 | TRBV6-6 | CASTASGETKNIQYF | TGTGCCAGCACCGCTAGCGGGGAGACCAAAAACATTCAGTACTTC
. | . | TRBJ1-2 | TRBV12-5 | CASAQGGSYGYTF | TGTGCTAGTGCCCAAGGAGGCTCCTATGGCTACACCTTC
. | . | TRBJ2-3 | TRBV5-6 | CASSLGPPPQYF | TGTGCCAGCAGCTTGGGACCTCCTCCGCAGTATTTT
. | once | TRBJ1-3 | TRBV30 | CAWVTSSGNTIYF | TGTGCCTGGGTGACCAGCTCTGGAAACACCATATATTTT
. | few | TRBJ1-2 | TRBV7-2 | CASSLTSSPRHGYTF | TGTGCCAGCAGCCTTACGAGTTCCCCAAGACATGGCTACACCTTC
TRBD1 | . | TRBJ2-1 | TRBV29-1 | CSVEALIQGVHNEQFF | TGCAGCGTTGAAGCCCTGATACAGGGGGTACACAATGAGCAGTTCTTC
. | . | TRBJ1-5 | TRBV27 | CASSLGVGNQPQHF | TGTGCCAGCAGTTTAGGTGTAGGCAATCAGCCCCAGCATTTT
. | . | TRBJ1-1 | TRBV29-1 | CSVGRGVNTEAFF | TGCAGCGTTGGGCGAGGAGTGAACACTGAAGCTTTCTTT
. | . | TRBJ1-5 | TRBV15 | CATSRDRESNQPQHF | TGTGCCACCAGCAGAGATCGTGAGAGCAATCAGCCCCAGCATTTT
. | . | TRBJ2-6 | TRBV27 | CASSLYGANVLTF | TGTGCCAGCAGTTTATACGGGGCCAACGTCCTGACTTTC
. | . | TRBJ2-5 | TRBV29-1 | CSVIGGGETQYF | TGCAGCGTTATAGGCGGGGGCGAGACCCAGTACTTC
TRBD1 | . | TRBJ1-2 | TRBV4-3 | CASSQAGQGADGYTF | TGCGCCAGCAGCCAAGCGGGACAGGGGGCTGATGGCTACACCTTC
. | . | TRBJ2-5 | TRBV18 | CASSPQGGFQETQYF | TGTGCCAGCTCACCACAAGGGGGTTTCCAAGAGACCCAGTACTTC
. | . | TRBJ2-7 | TRBV4-1 | CASSQDPGRSYEQYF | TGCGCCAGCAGCCAAGATCCCGGGAGATCCTACGAGCAGTACTTC
. | . | TRBJ1-5 | TRBV5-1 | CASSLAEGQPQHF | TGCGCCAGCAGCTTGGCCGAGGGTCAGCCCCAGCATTTT
TRBD1 | . | TRBJ1-6 | TRBV5-5 | CASSPDRGRSPLHF | TGTGCCAGCAGCCCGGACAGGGGGCGTTCACCCCTCCACTTT
. | . | TRBJ2-7 | TRBV19 | CASKGRPSYEQYF | TGTGCCAGTAAGGGGAGACCTTCCTACGAGCAGTACTTC
. | . | TRBJ2-7 | TRBV5-6 | CASSLSRTLTVYEQYF | TGTGCCAGCAGCTTGTCAAGGACACTAACCGTCTACGAGCAGTACTTC